This T cell receptor (beta chain) came from a study of CD8+CD57+ T cells in acquired aplastic anemia. Study conclusions and caveats: Patients and controls had in common 25 to 30 CD8+ CDR3 sequences.

Germline V gene lookup returns CDR1 SQVTM and CDR2 ANQGSEA. V lost 7 bases to trimming and J lost 7 bases, with 14 bases between them. The CDR3 extends over 12 amino acids. Notes on this clonotype: Its specificity is unknown.

Profiling that covered TCR beta VDJ and CDR3 relied on genomic DNA as its template. MiXCR was run by TCRdb on the reads, yielding one entry per CDR3 protein. The sample lists more than 150,000 distinct CDR3 sequences; nearly 50% were seen once. The authors sequenced patients whose flow cytometry had shown CD8+CD57+ cell expansion. The V and J genes are TRBV29-1 and TRBJ2-1; a possible D gene is TRBD1 (7 bases). The specimen was sorted CD4+, CD8+, or CD8+CD57+ T cells (not recorded which) from PBMCs. The receptor comes from a human donor with aplastic anemia. CDR3 loop: CSAGGGQNEQFF. DNA of the CDR3: TGCAGCGCTGGAGGGGGACAGAATGAGCAGTTCTTC.